This T cell receptor beta chain was sequenced for a study of blood T cell repertoires in COVID-19. For the study at large: Acute and convalescent COVID-19 samples came from the United States, Italy and Spain.

Recovered status applied to Cohort 3 donors who had two consecutive negative PCRs. It also applied to those with clearance or with symptom resolution. Germline CDR1 LNHDA, CDR2 SQIVND (reference sequence). V gave up 5 bases and J gave up 5 bases, with 18 bases separating them. This CDR3 has 15 amino acids. Produced via immunoSEQ multiplex PCR; TCRdb's table is partial and in-frame only. The sample yields under 200,000 clones, roughly 90% seen once. The chain links TRBV19 to TRBJ1-1, with D possibly TRBD1 on 6 matching bases. Sequenced material: PBMCs or T cells enriched from blood (not recorded which). This receptor was identified in a woman aged 18-30 years who had recovered from COVID-19. The CDR3 sequence is CASSLTNRVQTEAFF. The CDR3 nucleotides are TGTGCCAGTAGTTTAACTAACAGGGTACAAACTGAAGCTTTCTTT.